Shown below are 26 T cell receptor beta chains from a single sample sequenced in a study of cytomegalovirus exposure and HLA in healthy donors. In the PCR, 60 Vbeta and 13 Jbeta primers were used. The repertoire was sequenced with immunoSEQ multiplex PCR; TCRdb's copy has only in-frame clones and lacks some. Its table records around 140,000 clones. The sample was PBMCs. The receptors originated from a woman aged 40 to 50 in good health and CMV-seronegative.

The chain couples TRBV10-3 to TRBJ2-5, with 10 positions matching TRBD1. The CDR3 covers 16 residues. The germline V gene encodes CDR1 ENHRY and CDR2 SYGVKD. V gave up 2 bases and J gave up 5 bases; unmatched junction bases: 8. The CDR3 bases are TGTGCCATCAGTGAGCAAAGAGGACAGGGGGACGAGACCCAGTACTTC. It yields the protein CAISEQRGQGDETQYF.

The chain is built from TRBV28 and TRBJ1-2; 7 bases are a match to TRBD1. This CDR3 has 13 residues. Germline trimming cut 6 bases from V and 8 bases from J; bases unmatched to any gene: 9. The germline V gene encodes CDR1 MDHEN and CDR2 SYDVKM. DNA of the CDR3: TGTGCCAGCAGCTCCGACAGGGAGTACGGCTACACCTTC. Encoded protein: CASSSDREYGYTF.

With regard to this clone: Additional DNA sequences in this sample encode the identical CDR3. V gene TRBV18 combines with J gene TRBJ2-5; 9 positions agree with TRBD1. The CDR3 is 13 amino acids. CDR1 and CDR2 from the germline V gene are KGHSH and LQKENI. With 4 bases clipped from V and 5 bases from J, the junction kept 2 bases outside the gene matches. CDR3 bases: TGTGCCAGCTCACTGGGACAGGGCGAGACCCAGTACTTC. This translates into CASSLGQGETQYF.

The chain recombines TRBV4-2 with TRBJ1-1; D might be TRBD1 (6 bases). V gave up 0 bases and J gave up 0 bases, with 11 bases separating them. This CDR3 spans 16 amino acids. The germline V gene encodes CDR1 LGHNA and CDR2 YNFKEQ. The CDR3 nucleotides are TGTGCCAGCAGCCAAGACCTGGACAGTTTGAACACTGAAGCTTTCTTT. Translated, it gives CASSQDLDSLNTEAFF.

V gene TRBV25-1 combines with J gene TRBJ1-6, with D perhaps matching TRBD1 (6 bases). CDR3 length equals 16 residues. V shed 3 bases and J shed 2 bases, with 11 bases lying between them. Per germline, CDR1 MGHDK and CDR2 SYGVNS. The CDR3 region has the DNA TGTGCCAGCAGTGATGACAGGTTCGCCTATAATTCACCCCTCCACTTT. Its protein product is CASSDDRFAYNSPLHF.

This chain links TRBV7-3 with TRBJ1-1; TRBD1 might be the D (5 bases). CDR3 length: 14 amino acids. V lost 5 bases to trimming and J lost 4 bases, with 14 bases between them. CDR1 and CDR2 (germline): SGHTA, FQGTGA. CDR3 in amino acids: CASSHGGAGTEAFF. The CDR3 bases are TGTGCCAGCAGCCATGGAGGGGCTGGCACTGAAGCTTTCTTT.

This rearrangement joins TRBV7-2 to TRBJ2-3; 7 nucleotides line up with TRBD1. CDR1 and CDR2 from the germline V gene are SGHTA and FQGNSA. Trimming took 5 bases from V and 0 from J; bases not matched to a gene: 5. This CDR3 has 15 residues. The CDR3 reads CASSQWTGSTDTQYF. The DNA of the CDR3 is TGTGCCAGCAGCCAGTGGACAGGAAGCACAGATACGCAGTATTTT.

With respect to this clone: A junction boundary mismatches the germline segment, possibly from a read error. Within the sample, other DNA sequences also encode this same CDR3. The chain recombines TRBV7-7 with TRBJ1-1; D remains unclear. The CDR3 runs 13 residues. Germline assignment: CDR1 SSHAT and CDR2 FNYEAQ (reference sequence). CDR3 region: CASSLTENTEAFF. Written as DNA, the CDR3 is TGTGCTAGCAGCTTAACAGAAAACACTGAAGCTTTCTTT.

V is TRBV6-5 and J is TRBJ1-5; D remains unclear. This CDR3 region has 13 residues. V lost 5 bases, J lost 6 bases, and 11 bases lay in between. Germline assignment: CDR1 MNHEY and CDR2 SVGAGI. The DNA of the CDR3 is TGTGCCAGCAGTCGTTCCCGGGGTCAGCCCCAGCATTTT. It yields the protein CASSRSRGQPQHF.

The rearrangement links TRBV6-6 to TRBJ2-1, with 14 bases matching TRBD2. J gave up 6 bases and V 11 bases, and 3 bases lay outside the gene matches. In germline, CDR1 is MNHNY, CDR2 SVGAGI (reference sequence). The CDR3 sequence is 13 residues long. The CDR3 reads CASGLAGVNEQFF. The CDR3 DNA follows: TGTGCCTCGGGACTAGCGGGAGTCAATGAGCAGTTCTTC.

This sequence joins TRBV11-3 and TRBJ2-3, with TRBD2 matching 7 bases. The V gene end was trimmed by 8 bases and the J gene end by 5 bases; junction bases not matched to a gene: 7. The CDR3 spans 13 residues. CDR1 and CDR2 (germline): SGHNT, YENEEA. The CDR3: CASSNPGGDTQYF. For the CDR3, the DNA is TGTGCCAGCTCAAATCCGGGAGGAGATACGCAGTATTTT. Variable domain in full (rest from reference TRBV11-3 and TRBJ2-3): EAGVVQSPRYKIIEKKQPVAFWCNPISGHNTLYWYLQNLGQGPELLIRYENEEAVDDSQLPKDRFSAERLKGVDSTLKIQPAELGDSAVYLCASSNPGGDTQYFGPGTRLTVL.

V gene TRBV7-9 combines with J gene TRBJ1-1; 7 bases are a match to TRBD1. Germline lookup yields CDR1 SEHNR and CDR2 FQNEAQ (reference sequence). There are 14 residues in the CDR3. Losses at the gene ends were 5 bases for V and 0 bases for J; bases not matched to a gene: 3. The CDR3 DNA reads as TGTGCCAGCAGCCCGGGACAGATGAACACTGAAGCTTTCTTT. This translates into CASSPGQMNTEAFF.

The chain carries TRBV29-1 and TRBJ1-1, with no clear D. V lost 4 bases, J lost 4 bases, and 13 bases lay in between. The CDR3 has 13 residues. Per germline, CDR1 SQVTM and CDR2 ANQGSEA. The chain's CDR3 is CSVVTNRRTEAFF. The CDR3 coding sequence is TGCAGCGTTGTGACAAACCGGCGCACTGAAGCTTTCTTT.

The rearrangement joins TRBV7-9 to TRBJ1-1, with a tentative D call TRBD1 (5 bases). This CDR3 has 14 residues. Germline V gene data show CDR1 as SEHNR and CDR2 as FQNEAQ (reference sequence). The germline V and J ends were trimmed by 5 bases and 5 bases, with 15 bases remaining between them. CDR3 sequence: CASSPLGGETEAFF. In DNA, the CDR3 is TGTGCCAGCAGCCCTCTCGGGGGGGAAACTGAAGCTTTCTTT.

This chain links TRBV6-5 with TRBJ1-2; the D gene is possibly TRBD1 (5 bases). CDR1 is MNHEY and CDR2 is SVGAGI in the germline V gene. V lost 5 bases and J 3 bases, leaving 16 bases between the germline ends. The CDR3 has 15 residues. The CDR3 sequence is CASSRQTAGDYGYTF. CDR3 bases: TGTGCCAGCAGTCGCCAGACAGCTGGTGACTATGGCTACACCTTC.

The V and J genes are TRBV4-3 and TRBJ2-7, with 7 bases that match TRBD1. Trimming took 0 bases from V and 2 from J; bases not matched to a gene: 4. Germline CDR1 and CDR2: LGHNA and YSLEER. The CDR3 runs 15 residues. CDR3 nucleotides: TGCGCCAGCAGCCAAGACCCCGGGACAGCCTACGAGCAGTACTTC. It specifies CASSQDPGTAYEQYF.

DNA of the CDR3: TGTGCCAGCAGCTTAGTAGCCTTTAATCAGCCCCAGCATTTT. It translates to CASSLVAFNQPQHF. The genes are TRBV7-2 and TRBJ1-5; D ambiguous. V shed 1 base and J shed 4 bases, with 8 bases lying between them. CDR1 is SGHTA, CDR2 FQGNSA, per germline. CDR3 size: 14 residues. Variable domain in full (rest from reference TRBV7-2 and TRBJ1-5): GAGVSQSPSNKVTEKGKDVELRCDPISGHTALYWYRQSLGQGLEFLIYFQGNSAPDKSGLPSDRFSAERTGGSVSTLTIQRTQQEDSAVYLCASSLVAFNQPQHFGDGTRLSIL.

The CDR3 nucleotides are TGTGCCAGCAGCTCTCGGGACATACACACCGGGGAGCTGTTTTTT. This encodes CASSSRDIHTGELFF. This rearrangement joins TRBV7-2 to TRBJ2-2; a weak D match, TRBD1 (6 bases). Germline CDR1 reads SGHTA; CDR2 reads FQGNSA. Trimming left V 4 bases short and J 3 bases short, with 12 bases between. This CDR3 is 15 amino acids long.

The chain couples TRBV14 to TRBJ1-1; a weak D match, TRBD1 (5 bases). The germline V and J ends were trimmed by 1 base and 1 base, with 7 bases remaining between them. The CDR3 totals 14 residues. Germline CDR1 and CDR2: SGHDN and FVKESK. CDR3 bases: TGTGCCAGCAGCCAAGTAAGGGGGAACACTGAAGCTTTCTTT. This encodes CASSQVRGNTEAFF.

The chain joins TRBV6-6 to TRBJ2-5; TRBD1 aligns across 9 bases. This CDR3 is 12 amino acids long. V shed 7 bases, J shed 6 bases, and the junction held 3 bases outside the gene matches. The germline gives CDR1 MNHNY, CDR2 SVGAGI (reference sequence). The CDR3 nucleotides read TGTGCCAGCAACCACAGGGGGCAGACCCAGTACTTC. It codes for CASNHRGQTQYF.

The chain is built from TRBV18 and TRBJ2-5, with 10 bases lining up with TRBD2. V trimming: 6 bases; J trimming: 4 bases; junction bases outside the gene matches: 8. Germline lookup yields CDR1 KGHSH and CDR2 LQKENI. The CDR3 sequence is 15 residues long. CDR3 DNA: TGTGCCAGCTCCCAACCGGGACTAGCGAGAGAGACCCAGTACTTC. This codes for CASSQPGLARETQYF.

The V call is TRBV28, the J call TRBJ2-7; 13 bases map to TRBD2. CDR3 length equals 20 residues. Germline CDR1 is MDHEN and CDR2 is SYDVKM. With 2 bases clipped from V and 0 bases from J, the junction kept 13 bases outside the gene matches. CDR3 bases: TGTGCCAGCAGTTTAAGGTCGACTAGCGGGGGGACCCAAAACTCCTACGAGCAGTACTTC. It codes for CASSLRSTSGGTQNSYEQYF.

The V gene is TRBV11-1, the J gene TRBJ2-2; tentatively, D is TRBD1 (6 bases). The CDR3 sequence is 15 residues long. CDR1 and CDR2 (germline): SGHAT, FQDESV (reference sequence). Trimming pared 5 bases from V and 7 bases from J, leaving 17 bases between. CDR3 sequence: CASSPQGRAIGELFF. The CDR3 coding sequence is TGTGCCAGCAGCCCACAGGGCCGAGCAATCGGGGAGCTGTTTTTT.

The V gene is TRBV5-1, the J gene TRBJ2-2; D may be TRBD1 (6 bases). The germline V and J ends were trimmed by 0 bases and 1 base, with 10 bases remaining between them. The V gene's germline CDR1 is SGHRS and CDR2 YFSETQ. This CDR3 comprises 16 residues. CDR3: CASSLASDRNTGELFF. CDR3 nucleotide sequence: TGCGCCAGCAGCTTGGCCTCGGACAGGAACACCGGGGAGCTGTTTTTT.

CDR3 sequence: CASSLAGGGYEQYV. The CDR3 DNA reads TGTGCCAGCTCACTTGCAGGGGGCGGCTACGAGCAGTACGTC. The J gene is TRBJ2-7, the V gene TRBV18; 8 bases are shared with TRBD1. This CDR3 has 14 amino acids. Germline trimming cut 4 bases from V and 3 bases from J; bases unmatched to any gene: 5. The germline V gene encodes CDR1 KGHSH and CDR2 LQKENI.

The V and J genes are TRBV6-1 and TRBJ2-3; 7 positions match TRBD2. This CDR3 is built from 15 residues. J was trimmed by 2 bases and V by 8 bases; bases with no gene match: 10. Germline CDR1 is MNHNS and CDR2 is SASEGT. The CDR3 is CASAPSGGYTDTQYF. Here the CDR3 DNA reads TGTGCCAGCGCCCCGTCCGGGGGGTACACAGATACGCAGTATTTT.